Shown below are 21 T cell receptor beta chains from a single sample sequenced in a study of blood T cell repertoires in COVID-19. This table comes from immunoSEQ multiplex PCR, and its TCRdb copy is limited to in-frame clones, with some not included. The data show about 250,000 clones, with 90% seen just once and around 1.9% held by the top ten. Sequencing was done on a sample of peripheral blood. The receptors originated from a woman aged 60-70 years with COVID-19, enrolled during active disease.

The rearrangement links TRBV19 to TRBJ1-3; no firm D call. The CDR3 has 15 residues. Trimming cost V 5 bases and J 0 bases, with 11 bases left between them. CDR1 is LNHDA and CDR2 is SQIVND in the germline V gene (reference sequence). The CDR3 protein is CASSALFSSGNTIYF. The CDR3 nucleotides are TGTGCCAGTAGTGCCCTGTTCAGCTCTGGAAACACCATATATTTT.

This chain connects TRBV7-2 to TRBJ1-4, with 9 bases identical to TRBD1. The germline CDR1 and CDR2 sequences are SGHTA and FQGNSA. The length of the CDR3 is 15 residues. J was trimmed by 7 bases and V by 1 base; bases with no gene match: 4. Here the CDR3 reads CASSLGGTGIEKLFF. For the CDR3, the DNA is TGTGCCAGCAGCTTAGGGGGGACAGGGATTGAAAAACTGTTTTTT. Based on the CDR3 plus reference TRBV7-2 and TRBJ1-4, the full variable domain is GAGVSQSPSNKVTEKGKDVELRCDPISGHTALYWYRQSLGQGLEFLIYFQGNSAPDKSGLPSDRFSAERTGGSVSTLTIQRTQQEDSAVYLCASSLGGTGIEKLFFGSGTQLSVL.

This chain connects TRBV11-3 to TRBJ2-7; D remains unclear. Per the germline V gene, CDR1 is SGHNT and CDR2 is YENEEA. This CDR3 has 13 amino acids. The germline V and J ends were trimmed by 5 bases and 1 base, with 9 bases remaining between them. The CDR3 region is CASSPGPSYEQYF. The CDR3 nucleotides are TGTGCCAGCAGCCCAGGTCCATCCTACGAGCAGTACTTC.

This clone was observed many times. The chain has TRBV6-2 or TRBV6-3 and TRBJ1-5; D ambiguous. The germline V gene encodes CDR1 MNHEY and CDR2 SVGEGT. The CDR3 is 16 amino acids. Deletions cut 6 bases from V and 4 bases from J, with 19 bases between. The DNA of the CDR3 is TGTGCCAGCAGCCACGGAAGAGGTCGGGGTAATCAGCCCCAGCATTTT. Its translation is CASSHGRGRGNQPQHF.

The chain couples TRBV3-1 (or the pseudogene TRBV3-2) to TRBJ1-1; D unresolved. The CDR3 length is 14 residues. V was shortened by 1 base and J by 0 bases, with 6 bases between the two germline ends. The germline CDR1 and CDR2 sequences are LGHDT and YNNKEL (reference sequence). The CDR3 nucleotides are TGTGCCAGCAGCCAAGGCCAGGTGAACACTGAAGCTTTCTTT. Its translation is CASSQGQVNTEAFF.

Notes on this clone: Other DNA sequences within the sample encode an identical CDR3. The CDR3 sequence is CASSLTGENTEAFF. The CDR3 nucleotides read TGCGCCAGCAGCTTAACAGGGGAGAACACTGAAGCTTTCTTT. The V call is TRBV5-1, the J call TRBJ1-1; 7 nucleotides align to TRBD1. The V and J ends lost 2 bases and 1 base, in that order; junction bases with no gene match: 2. The CDR3 has 14 residues. The germline CDR1 and CDR2 sequences are SGHRS and YFSETQ. Looking up the rest from reference TRBV5-1 and TRBJ1-1 gives the full variable domain: KAGVTQTPRYLIKTRGQQVTLSCSPISGHRSVSWYQQTPGQGLQFLFEYFSETQRNKGNFPGRFSGRQFSNSRSEMNVSTLELGDSALYLCASSLTGENTEAFFGQGTRLTVV.

In the case of this clone: Other DNA sequences from this sample encode an identical CDR3 as well. The CDR3 spells CASSPRTGNTEAFF. The CDR3 DNA follows: TGTGCCAGCAGCCCACGGACGGGAAACACTGAAGCTTTCTTT. The chain employs TRBV7-2 and TRBJ1-1; the D is unclear. V was clipped by 5 bases and J by 2 bases, with 12 bases between them. The CDR3 length is 14 residues. CDR1 and CDR2 from the germline V gene are SGHTA and FQGNSA.

The rearrangement uses TRBV7-4 and TRBJ1-1, with D possibly matching TRBD1 (6 bases). This CDR3 spans 14 amino acids. V lost 5 bases and J lost 10, with 20 bases in between. Germline assignment: CDR1 SGHVT and CDR2 SQSDAQ. CDR3 protein: CASSIPGKPRGAFF. As DNA, the CDR3 is TGTGCCAGCAGCATACCCGGAAAACCCAGGGGAGCTTTCTTT. Full variable domain (missing parts from reference TRBV7-4 and TRBJ1-1): GAGVSQSPRYKVAKRGRDVALRCDSISGHVTLYWYRQTLGQGSEVLTYSQSDAQRDKSGRPSGRFSAERPERSVSTLKIQRTEQGDSAVYLCASSIPGKPRGAFFGQGTRLTVV.

This clone occurred once. The chain couples TRBV5-1 to TRBJ1-1; 8 bases line up with TRBD1. After removal of 2 bases from V and 5 bases from J, the junction contained 8 bases not matched to a gene. The CDR3 loop spans 15 amino acids. The germline V gene encodes CDR1 SGHRS and CDR2 YFSETQ. CDR3: CASSLTGGSLTEAFF. The CDR3 region has the DNA TGCGCCAGCAGCTTAACAGGGGGATCTCTTACTGAAGCTTTCTTT. Full variable domain (outside the CDR3, taken from reference TRBV5-1 and TRBJ1-1): KAGVTQTPRYLIKTRGQQVTLSCSPISGHRSVSWYQQTPGQGLQFLFEYFSETQRNKGNFPGRFSGRQFSNSRSEMNVSTLELGDSALYLCASSLTGGSLTEAFFGQGTRLTVV.

The chain carries TRBV9 and TRBJ1-6, with 9 bases fitting TRBD1. Germline V gives CDR1 SGDLS, CDR2 YYNGEE. Trimming cost V 3 bases and J 6 bases; bases outside gene matches: 4. This CDR3 has 15 residues. The CDR3, as DNA: TGTGCCAGCAGCGGACCGACAGGGGGTAATTCACCCCTCCACTTT. Its protein product is CASSGPTGGNSPLHF.

V gene TRBV11-2 combines with J gene TRBJ2-5, with TRBD2 matching 9 bases. V was pared by 0 bases and J by 1 base, with 0 bases of the junction left unmatched. Germline values: CDR1 SGHAT, CDR2 FQNNGV. This CDR3 contains 15 residues. CDR3 nucleotides: TGTGCCAGCAGCTTAGAGCGGGGGGGCCAAGAGACCCAGTACTTC. It encodes CASSLERGGQETQYF. Variable domain in full (rest from reference TRBV11-2 and TRBJ2-5): EAGVAQSPRYKIIEKRQSVAFWCNPISGHATLYWYQQILGQGPKLLIQFQNNGVVDDSQLPKDRFSAERLKGVDSTLKIQPAKLEDSAVYLCASSLERGGQETQYFGPGTRLLVL.

The chain has TRBV4-3 and TRBJ1-4; TRBD1 agrees at 8 bases. Germline assignment: CDR1 LGHNA and CDR2 YSLEER. V trimming: 4 bases; J trimming: 8 bases; junction bases outside the gene matches: 6. This CDR3 has 14 residues. The CDR3 DNA sequence: TGCGCCAGCAGCCGTCGACAGGGGTCCGAAAAACTGTTTTTT. This encodes CASSRRQGSEKLFF.

The CDR3 reads CARSLLGQPQHF. Written as DNA, the CDR3 is TGTGCCAGAAGCTTATTGGGCCAGCCCCAGCATTTT. The chain joins TRBV7-5 to TRBJ1-5; the D segment call TRBD1 is taken from the table without a DNA check. TRBV7-5 is termed a pseudogene. This CDR3 is 12 amino acids long.

The chain uses TRBV27 and TRBJ2-3; D possibly corresponds to TRBD2 (6 bases). The length of the CDR3 is 15 residues. CDR1 and CDR2 (germline): MNHEY, SMNVEV (reference sequence). Trimming left V 6 bases short and J 2 bases short, with 15 bases between. The CDR3 sequence: CASSDLRGNTDTQYF. In nucleotides, the CDR3 is TGTGCCAGCAGCGATCTGCGGGGCAACACAGATACGCAGTATTTT.

The rearrangement uses TRBV19 and TRBJ1-6; D is undetermined. Deletions cut 4 bases from V and 14 bases from J, with 21 bases between. The CDR3 loop spans 15 amino acids. Germline V gene lookup returns CDR1 LNHDA and CDR2 SQIVND (reference sequence). The DNA for the CDR3 is TGTGCCAGTAGTACCCCCCTGGGCAGGCATTCGGCCCTCCACTTT. It is translated as CASSTPLGRHSALHF.

This chain connects TRBV9 to TRBJ1-3; 7 positions match TRBD1. With 1 base clipped from V and 0 bases from J, the junction kept 10 bases outside the gene matches. This CDR3 is 18 amino acids long. Germline CDR1 reads SGDLS; CDR2 reads YYNGEE. The DNA for the CDR3 is TGTGCCAGCAGCGTATCCCCACCGGGACAGAGCTCTGGAAACACCATATATTTT. Amino acids: CASSVSPPGQSSGNTIYF. The full variable domain, rest sourced from reference TRBV9 and TRBJ1-3, is DSGVTQTPKHLITATGQRVTLRCSPRSGDLSVYWYQQSLDQGLQFLIQYYNGEERAKGNILERFSAQQFPDLHSELNLSSLELGDSALYFCASSVSPPGQSSGNTIYFGEGSWLTVV.

This clone was found once. This sequence joins TRBV3-1 (or the pseudogene TRBV3-2) and TRBJ1-2; D is ambiguous. V lost 0 bases, J lost 7 bases, and 18 bases lay in between. The CDR3 length is 16 residues. Germline V gene lookup returns CDR1 LGHDT and CDR2 YNNKEL (reference sequence). The CDR3 here is CASSQDGGARGGGYTF. In DNA form, the CDR3 reads TGTGCCAGCAGCCAAGACGGAGGAGCTCGAGGTGGTGGCTACACCTTC.

This chain connects TRBV9 to TRBJ2-7; D unclear. Germline CDR1 SGDLS, CDR2 YYNGEE. The V end lost 3 bases, the J end lost 6 bases, and 13 bases lay between the germline ends. CDR3 size: 13 residues. CDR3 protein: CASSARSGFEQYF. In DNA form, the CDR3 reads TGTGCCAGCAGCGCTCGGTCGGGTTTCGAGCAGTACTTC.

The chain is built from TRBV5-6 and TRBJ1-5; TRBD1 agrees at 9 bases. CDR1 SGHDT and CDR2 YYEEEE come from the germline V gene. The CDR3 has 14 amino acids. The ends lost 3 bases at V and 6 bases at J; junction bases unmatched: 4. CDR3 in DNA: TGTGCCAGCAGCTCCGGGACAGGGAGTCAGCCCCAGCATTTT. Translated: CASSSGTGSQPQHF.

This clone was seen a handful of times. The chain joins TRBV19 to TRBJ1-1; D is perhaps TRBD1 (5 bases). Between the trimmed V and J ends, which lost 7 bases and 5 bases, there was a span of 20 bases. The V gene's germline CDR1 is LNHDA and CDR2 SQIVND (reference sequence). The CDR3 totals 15 residues. CDR3 in amino acids: CASTSIERGGTEAFF. CDR3 nucleotide sequence: TGTGCCAGTACCAGTATAGAGAGGGGAGGGACTGAAGCTTTCTTT.

This clone was picked up one time. The chain couples TRBV5-4 to TRBJ1-1; perhaps TRBD1 as D (6 bases). The germline V gene has CDR1 SGHNT and CDR2 YYREEE (reference sequence). Between the trimmed V and J ends, which lost 1 base and 6 bases, there was a span of 13 bases. The CDR3 is 14 amino acids. CDR3 loop: CASSLSPGDAEAFF. The CDR3 DNA reads TGTGCCAGCAGCTTGTCCCCAGGGGACGCTGAAGCTTTCTTT. Combining the CDR3 with reference TRBV5-4 and TRBJ1-1 gives the whole variable domain ETGVTQSPTHLIKTRGQQVTLRCSSQSGHNTVSWYQQALGQGPQFIFQYYREEENGRGNFPPRFSGLQFPNYSSELNVNALELDDSALYLCASSLSPGDAEAFFGQGTRLTVV.